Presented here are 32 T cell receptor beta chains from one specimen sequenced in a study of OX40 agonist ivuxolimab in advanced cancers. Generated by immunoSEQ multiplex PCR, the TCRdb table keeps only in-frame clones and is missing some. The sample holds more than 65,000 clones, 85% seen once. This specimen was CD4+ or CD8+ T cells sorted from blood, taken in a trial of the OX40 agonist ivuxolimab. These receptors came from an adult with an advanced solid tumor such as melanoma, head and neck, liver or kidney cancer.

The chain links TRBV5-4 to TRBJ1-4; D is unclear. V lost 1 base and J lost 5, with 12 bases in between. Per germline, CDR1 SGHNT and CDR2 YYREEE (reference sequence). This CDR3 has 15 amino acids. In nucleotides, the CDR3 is TGTGCCAGCAGCTTGACCGGCAGGCAGAATGAAAAACTGTTTTTT. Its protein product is CASSLTGRQNEKLFF.

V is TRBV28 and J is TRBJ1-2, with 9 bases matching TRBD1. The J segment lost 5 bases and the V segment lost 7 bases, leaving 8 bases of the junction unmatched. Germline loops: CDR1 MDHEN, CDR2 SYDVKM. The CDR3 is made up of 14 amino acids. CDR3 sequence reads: CASNSQGAPYGYTF. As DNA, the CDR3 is TGTGCCAGCAACTCACAGGGGGCCCCGTATGGCTACACCTTC.

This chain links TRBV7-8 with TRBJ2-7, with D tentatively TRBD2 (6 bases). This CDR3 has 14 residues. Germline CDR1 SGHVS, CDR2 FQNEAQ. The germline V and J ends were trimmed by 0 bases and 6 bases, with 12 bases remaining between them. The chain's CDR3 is CASSLAGRGGEQYV. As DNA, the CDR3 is TGTGCCAGCAGCTTAGCCGGTAGGGGAGGCGAGCAGTACGTC.

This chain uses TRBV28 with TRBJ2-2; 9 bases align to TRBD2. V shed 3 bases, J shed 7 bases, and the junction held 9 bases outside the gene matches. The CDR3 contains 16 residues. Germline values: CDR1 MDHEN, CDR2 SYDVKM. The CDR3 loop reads CASSFMAGGQIGELFF. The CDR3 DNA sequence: TGTGCCAGCAGTTTCATGGCGGGGGGGCAGATCGGGGAGCTGTTTTTT.

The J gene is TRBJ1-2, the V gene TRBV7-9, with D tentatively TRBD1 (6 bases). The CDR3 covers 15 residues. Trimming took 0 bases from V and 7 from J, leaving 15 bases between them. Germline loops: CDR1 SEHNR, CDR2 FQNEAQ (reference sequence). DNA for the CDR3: TGTGCCAGCAGCTTAGCGAATACAGGGCTTAGTGGCTACACCTTC. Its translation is CASSLANTGLSGYTF. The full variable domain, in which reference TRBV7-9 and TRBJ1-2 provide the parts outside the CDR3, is DTGVSQNPRHKITKRGQNVTFRCDPISEHNRLYWYRQTLGQGPEFLTYFQNEAQLEKSRLLSDRFSAERPKGSFSTLEIQRTEQGDSAMYLCASSLANTGLSGYTFGSGTRLTVV.

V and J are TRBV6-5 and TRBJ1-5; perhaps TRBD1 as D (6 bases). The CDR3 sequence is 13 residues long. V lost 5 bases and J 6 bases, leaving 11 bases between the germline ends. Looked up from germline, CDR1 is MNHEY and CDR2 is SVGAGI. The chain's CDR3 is CASSQTGFQPQHF. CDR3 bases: TGTGCCAGCAGTCAGACAGGTTTTCAGCCCCAGCATTTT.

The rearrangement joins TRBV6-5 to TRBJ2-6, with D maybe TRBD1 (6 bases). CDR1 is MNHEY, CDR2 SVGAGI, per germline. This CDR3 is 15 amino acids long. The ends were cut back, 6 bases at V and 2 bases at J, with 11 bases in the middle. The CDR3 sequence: CASRTTGTGANVLTF. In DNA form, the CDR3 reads TGTGCCAGCAGGACCACAGGGACTGGGGCCAACGTCCTGACTTTC.

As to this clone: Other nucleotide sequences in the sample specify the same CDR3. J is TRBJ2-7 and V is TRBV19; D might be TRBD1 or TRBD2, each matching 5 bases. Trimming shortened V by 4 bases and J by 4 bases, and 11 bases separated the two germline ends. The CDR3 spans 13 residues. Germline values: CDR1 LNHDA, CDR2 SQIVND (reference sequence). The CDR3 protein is CASSTGRFYEQYF. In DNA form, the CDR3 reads TGTGCCAGTAGTACGGGACGGTTTTACGAGCAGTACTTC.

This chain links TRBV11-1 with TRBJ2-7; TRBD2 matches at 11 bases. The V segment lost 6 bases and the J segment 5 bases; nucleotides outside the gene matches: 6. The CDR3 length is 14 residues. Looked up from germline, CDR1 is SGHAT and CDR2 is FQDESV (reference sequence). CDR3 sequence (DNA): TGTGCCAGCAGTTTTAGCGGGAGGGCCCACGAGCAGTACTTC. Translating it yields CASSFSGRAHEQYF.

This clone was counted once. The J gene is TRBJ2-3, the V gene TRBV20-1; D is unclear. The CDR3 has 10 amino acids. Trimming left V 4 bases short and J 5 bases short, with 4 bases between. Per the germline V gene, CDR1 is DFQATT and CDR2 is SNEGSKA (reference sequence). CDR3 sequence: CSATRDTQYF. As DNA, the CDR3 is TGCAGTGCTACTCGAGATACGCAGTATTTT.

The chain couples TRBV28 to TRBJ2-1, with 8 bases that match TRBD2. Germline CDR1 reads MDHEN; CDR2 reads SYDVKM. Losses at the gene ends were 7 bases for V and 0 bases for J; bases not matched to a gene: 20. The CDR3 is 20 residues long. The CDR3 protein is CASNGLAGQIRLSSYNEQFF. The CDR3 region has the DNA TGTGCCAGCAACGGCTTAGCGGGACAAATTAGATTGAGCTCCTACAATGAGCAGTTCTTC. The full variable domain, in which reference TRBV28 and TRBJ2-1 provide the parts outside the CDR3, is DVKVTQSSRYLVKRTGEKVFLECVQDMDHENMFWYRQDPGLGLRLIYFSYDVKMKEKGDIPEGYSVSREKKERFSLILESASTNQTSMYLCASNGLAGQIRLSSYNEQFFGPGTRLTVL.

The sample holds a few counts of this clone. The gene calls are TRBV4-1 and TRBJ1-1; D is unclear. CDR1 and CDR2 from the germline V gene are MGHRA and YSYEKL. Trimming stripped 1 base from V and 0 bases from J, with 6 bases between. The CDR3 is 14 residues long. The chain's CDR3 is CASSQGLVNTEAFF. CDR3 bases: TGCGCCAGCAGCCAAGGTTTGGTGAACACTGAAGCTTTCTTT.

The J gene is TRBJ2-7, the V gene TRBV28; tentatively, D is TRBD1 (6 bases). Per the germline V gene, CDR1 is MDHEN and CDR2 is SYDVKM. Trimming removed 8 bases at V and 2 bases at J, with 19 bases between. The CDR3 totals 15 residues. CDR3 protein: CASPPPGQTPYEQYF. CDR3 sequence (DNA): TGTGCCAGCCCCCCTCCCGGACAGACCCCCTACGAGCAGTACTTC. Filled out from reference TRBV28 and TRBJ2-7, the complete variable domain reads DVKVTQSSRYLVKRTGEKVFLECVQDMDHENMFWYRQDPGLGLRLIYFSYDVKMKEKGDIPEGYSVSREKKERFSLILESASTNQTSMYLCASPPPGQTPYEQYFGPGTRLTVT.

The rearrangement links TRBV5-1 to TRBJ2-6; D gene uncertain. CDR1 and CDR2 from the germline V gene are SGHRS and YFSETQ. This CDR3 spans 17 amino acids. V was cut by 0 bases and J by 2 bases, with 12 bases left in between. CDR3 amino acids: CASSLAAKVAGANVLTF. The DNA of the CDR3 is TGCGCCAGCAGCTTGGCCGCGAAGGTGGCTGGGGCCAACGTCCTGACTTTC. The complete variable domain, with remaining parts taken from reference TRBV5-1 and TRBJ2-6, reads KAGVTQTPRYLIKTRGQQVTLSCSPISGHRSVSWYQQTPGQGLQFLFEYFSETQRNKGNFPGRFSGRQFSNSRSEMNVSTLELGDSALYLCASSLAAKVAGANVLTFGAGSRLTVL.

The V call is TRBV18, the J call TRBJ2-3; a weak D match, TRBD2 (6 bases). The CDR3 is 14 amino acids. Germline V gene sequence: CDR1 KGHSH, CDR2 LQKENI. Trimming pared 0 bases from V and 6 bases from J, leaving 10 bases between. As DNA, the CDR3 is TGTGCCAGCTCACCACCGGGACTCCCGGATACGCAGTATTTT. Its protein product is CASSPPGLPDTQYF.

The CDR3 reads CATSALRAGKGNQPQHF. CDR3 nucleotide sequence: TGTGCCACCAGCGCCCTGAGAGCGGGGAAGGGCAATCAGCCCCAGCATTTT. V and J are TRBV15 and TRBJ1-5, with D unresolved. Trimming shortened V by 5 bases and J by 2 bases, and 19 bases separated the two germline ends. The CDR3 runs 17 residues. The V gene's germline CDR1 is LNHNV and CDR2 YYDKDF (reference sequence).

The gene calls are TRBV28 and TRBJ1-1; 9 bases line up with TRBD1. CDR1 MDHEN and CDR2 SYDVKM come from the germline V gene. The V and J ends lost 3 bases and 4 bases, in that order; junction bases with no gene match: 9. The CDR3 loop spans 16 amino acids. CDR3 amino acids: CASSFPTGGKGTEAFF. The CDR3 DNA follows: TGTGCCAGCAGTTTCCCGACAGGGGGTAAGGGCACTGAAGCTTTCTTT.

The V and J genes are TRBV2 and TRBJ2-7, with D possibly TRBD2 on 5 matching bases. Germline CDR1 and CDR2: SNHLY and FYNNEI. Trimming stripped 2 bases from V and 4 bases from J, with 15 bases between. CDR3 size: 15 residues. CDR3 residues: CASSETPGNTYEQYV. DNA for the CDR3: TGTGCCAGCAGTGAAACCCCGGGGAATACTTACGAGCAGTACGTC.

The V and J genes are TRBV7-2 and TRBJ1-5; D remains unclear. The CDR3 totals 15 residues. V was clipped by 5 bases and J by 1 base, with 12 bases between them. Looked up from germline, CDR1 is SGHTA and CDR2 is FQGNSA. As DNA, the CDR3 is TGTGCCAGCAGCCCATACCCGGACAGCAATCAGCCCCAGCATTTT. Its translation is CASSPYPDSNQPQHF.

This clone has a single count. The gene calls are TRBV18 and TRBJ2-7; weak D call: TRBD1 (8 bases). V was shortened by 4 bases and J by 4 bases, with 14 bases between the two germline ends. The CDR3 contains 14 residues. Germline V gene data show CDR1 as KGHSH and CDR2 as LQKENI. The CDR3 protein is CASSQKQGGYEQYV. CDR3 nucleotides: TGTGCCAGCTCACAAAAACAGGGGGGGTACGAGCAGTACGTC.

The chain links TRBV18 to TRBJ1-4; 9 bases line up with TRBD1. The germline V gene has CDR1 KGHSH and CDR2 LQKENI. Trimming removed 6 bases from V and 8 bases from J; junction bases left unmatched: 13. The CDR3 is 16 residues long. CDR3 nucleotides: TGTGCCAGCTCGCCAACTCGGGACAGGGAGGGAGAAAAACTGTTTTTT. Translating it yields CASSPTRDREGEKLFF.

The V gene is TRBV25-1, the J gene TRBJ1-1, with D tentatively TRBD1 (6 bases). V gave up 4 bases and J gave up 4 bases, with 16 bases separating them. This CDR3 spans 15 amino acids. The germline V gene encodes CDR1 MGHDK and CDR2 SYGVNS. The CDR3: CASSGSLRGGTEAFF. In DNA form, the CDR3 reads TGTGCCAGCAGTGGCTCGTTGAGAGGGGGCACTGAAGCTTTCTTT.

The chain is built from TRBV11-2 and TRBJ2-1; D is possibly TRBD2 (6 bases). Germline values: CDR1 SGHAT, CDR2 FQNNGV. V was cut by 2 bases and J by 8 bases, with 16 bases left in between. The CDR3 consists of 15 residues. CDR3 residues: CASSLSGDEWDEQFF. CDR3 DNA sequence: TGTGCCAGCAGCTTATCGGGGGATGAGTGGGATGAGCAGTTCTTC.

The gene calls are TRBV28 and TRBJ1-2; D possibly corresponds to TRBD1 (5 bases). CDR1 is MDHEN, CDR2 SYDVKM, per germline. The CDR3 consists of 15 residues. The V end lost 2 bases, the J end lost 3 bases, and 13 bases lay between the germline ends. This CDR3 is CASSLSAGSDYGYTF. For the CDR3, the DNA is TGTGCCAGCAGTTTAAGTGCAGGGTCAGACTATGGCTACACCTTC.

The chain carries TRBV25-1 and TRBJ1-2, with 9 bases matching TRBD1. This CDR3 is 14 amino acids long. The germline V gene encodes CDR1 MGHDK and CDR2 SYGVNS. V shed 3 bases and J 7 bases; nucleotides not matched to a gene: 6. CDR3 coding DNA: TGTGCCAGCAGTGAGACACAGGGGGCGAGTGGCTACACCTTC. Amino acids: CASSETQGASGYTF.

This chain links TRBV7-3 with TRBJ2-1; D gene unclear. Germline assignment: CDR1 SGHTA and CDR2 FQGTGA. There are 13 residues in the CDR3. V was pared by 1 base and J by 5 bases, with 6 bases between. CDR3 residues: CASSLSPDNEQFF. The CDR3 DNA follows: TGTGCCAGCAGCTTAAGCCCCGACAATGAGCAGTTCTTC.

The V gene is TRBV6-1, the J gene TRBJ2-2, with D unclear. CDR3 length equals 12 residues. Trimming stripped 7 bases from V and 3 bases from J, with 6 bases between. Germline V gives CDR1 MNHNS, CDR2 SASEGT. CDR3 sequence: CASIYYTGELFF. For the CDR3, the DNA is TGTGCCAGCATATATTACACCGGGGAGCTGTTTTTT.

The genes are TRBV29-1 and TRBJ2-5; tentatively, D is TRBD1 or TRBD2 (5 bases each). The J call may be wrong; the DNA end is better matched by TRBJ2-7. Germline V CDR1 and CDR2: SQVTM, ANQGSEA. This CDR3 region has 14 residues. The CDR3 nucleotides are TGCAGCGCCGAAGTTCGGGACGGACCCTACGAGCAGTACTTC. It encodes CSAEVRDGPYEQYF.

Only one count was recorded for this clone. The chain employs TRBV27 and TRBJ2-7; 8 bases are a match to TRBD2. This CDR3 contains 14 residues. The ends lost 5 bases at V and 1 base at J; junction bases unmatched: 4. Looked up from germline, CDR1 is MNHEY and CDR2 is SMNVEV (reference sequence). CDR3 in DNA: TGTGCCAGCAGTCCCGGGGGGGGTTCCTACGAGCAGTACGTC. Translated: CASSPGGGSYEQYV.

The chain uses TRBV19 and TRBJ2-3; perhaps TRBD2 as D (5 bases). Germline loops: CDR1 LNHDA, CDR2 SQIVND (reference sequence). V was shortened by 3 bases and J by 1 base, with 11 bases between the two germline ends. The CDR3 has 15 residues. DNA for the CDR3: TGTGCCAGTAGTATTGAGGGTAGCCGCACAGATACGCAGTATTTT. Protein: CASSIEGSRTDTQYF.

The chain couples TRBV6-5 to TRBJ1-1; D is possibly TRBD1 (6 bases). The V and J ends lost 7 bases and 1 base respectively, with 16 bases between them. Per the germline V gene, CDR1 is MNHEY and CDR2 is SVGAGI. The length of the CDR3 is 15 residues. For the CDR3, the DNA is TGTGCCAGCATCTCCCCCCGGGGACAGAACACTGAAGCTTTCTTT. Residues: CASISPRGQNTEAFF.

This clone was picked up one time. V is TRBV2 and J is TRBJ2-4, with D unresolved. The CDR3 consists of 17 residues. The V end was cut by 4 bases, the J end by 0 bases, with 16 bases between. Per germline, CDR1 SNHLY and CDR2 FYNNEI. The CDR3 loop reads CASSGLIAILAKNIQYF. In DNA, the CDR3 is TGTGCCAGCAGTGGGCTTATTGCAATTCTAGCCAAAAACATTCAGTACTTC.